This T cell receptor beta chain was captured in a study of blood T cell repertoires in COVID-19. Assay: immunoSEQ multiplex PCR; the TCRdb copy retains only in-frame clones and omits some. This sample has fewer than 150,000 clones, with 70% to 85% found just once. Only one count was recorded for this clone. V was clipped by 0 bases and J by 5 bases, with 14 bases between them. Germline values: CDR1 MDHEN, CDR2 SYDVKM. The CDR3 length is 15 residues. Sequenced: peripheral blood. This clonotype was sampled from a man aged 55 to 69 who had recovered from COVID-19. The chain couples TRBV28 to TRBJ2-7; no clear D gene. The CDR3 DNA is TGTGCCAGCAGTTTATGGACGGGTGGTAGGAACGAGCAGTACTTC. Translation: CASSLWTGGRNEQYF.